This record looks at one TCR beta chain sequence and its context. Its antigen remains unidentified. Sorted CD4+ subsets: naive, central memory, regulatory, stem cell-like memory (CD45RO/CCR7/CD25/CD127/CD95/CD27 panel). This record comes from a study of beta chain features in type 1 diabetes. Study-wide background: Investigators examined 85 million to 110 million sorted cells across all samples.

TCRB transcripts that were expressed got sequenced, as all of the isolated RNA had been reverse transcribed. About 3.6 million reads on average were seen across naive, central memory and regulatory T cell samples. This table comes from immunoSEQ multiplex PCR, and its TCRdb copy is limited to in-frame clones, with some not included. The repertoire has under 900,000 clones, roughly 16% of them found once; the top ten carry 0.02% to 0.03%. Germline V gene lookup returns CDR1 SGHRS and CDR2 YFSETQ. V lost 0 bases, J lost 1 base, and 8 bases lay in between. This CDR3 comprises 14 residues. Study-level results: A moderate, significant TCRB CDR3 shortening appeared in type 1 diabetes across four CD4+ subsets.

Material for sequencing was naive CD4+ T cells from blood. The clonotype originates from a woman under 30 in good health. This chain links TRBV5-1 with TRBJ2-7, with TRBD1 as a possible D gene (5 bases). Here the CDR3 reads CASSLGRQSYEQYF. CDR3 sequence (DNA): TGCGCCAGCAGCTTGGGGCGACAGTCCTACGAGCAGTACTTC. Together with reference TRBV5-1 and TRBJ2-7, the CDR3 gives the full variable domain: KAGVTQTPRYLIKTRGQQVTLSCSPISGHRSVSWYQQTPGQGLQFLFEYFSETQRNKGNFPGRFSGRQFSNSRSEMNVSTLELGDSALYLCASSLGRQSYEQYFGPGTRLTVT.